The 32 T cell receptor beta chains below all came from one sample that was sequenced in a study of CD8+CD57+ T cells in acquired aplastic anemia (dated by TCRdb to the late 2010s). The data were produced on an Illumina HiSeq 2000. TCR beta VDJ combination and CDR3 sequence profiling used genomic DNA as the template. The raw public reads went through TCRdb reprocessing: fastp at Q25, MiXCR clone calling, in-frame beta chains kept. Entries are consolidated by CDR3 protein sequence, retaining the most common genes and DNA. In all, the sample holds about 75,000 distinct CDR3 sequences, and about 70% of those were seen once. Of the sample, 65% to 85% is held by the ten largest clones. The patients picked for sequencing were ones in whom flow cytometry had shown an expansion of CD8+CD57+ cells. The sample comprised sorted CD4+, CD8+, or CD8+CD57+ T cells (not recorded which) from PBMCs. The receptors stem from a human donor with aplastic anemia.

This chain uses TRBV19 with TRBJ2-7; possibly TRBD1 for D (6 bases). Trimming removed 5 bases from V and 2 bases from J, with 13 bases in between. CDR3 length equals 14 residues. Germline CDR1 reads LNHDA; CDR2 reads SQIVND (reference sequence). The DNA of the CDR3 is TGTGCCAGTAGTGACAGGATGCCAACCTACGAGCAGTACTTC. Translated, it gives CASSDRMPTYEQYF. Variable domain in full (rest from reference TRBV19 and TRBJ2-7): DGGITQSPKYLFRKEGQNVTLSCEQNLNHDAMYWYRQDPGQGLRLIYYSQIVNDFQKGDIAEGYSVSREKKESFPLTVTSAQKNPTAFYLCASSDRMPTYEQYFGPGTRLTVT.

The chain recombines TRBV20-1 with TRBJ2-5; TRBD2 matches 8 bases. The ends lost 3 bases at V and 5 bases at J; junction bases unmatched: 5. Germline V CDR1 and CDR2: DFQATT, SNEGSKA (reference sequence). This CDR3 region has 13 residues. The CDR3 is CSASGRARETQYF. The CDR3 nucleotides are TGCAGTGCTAGCGGGAGGGCCAGGGAGACCCAGTACTTC.

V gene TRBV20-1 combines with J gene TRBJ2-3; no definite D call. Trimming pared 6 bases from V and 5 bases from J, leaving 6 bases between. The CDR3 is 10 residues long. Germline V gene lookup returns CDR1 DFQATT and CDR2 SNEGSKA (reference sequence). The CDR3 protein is CSALRDTQYF. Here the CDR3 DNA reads TGCAGTGCACTTCGAGATACGCAGTATTTT.

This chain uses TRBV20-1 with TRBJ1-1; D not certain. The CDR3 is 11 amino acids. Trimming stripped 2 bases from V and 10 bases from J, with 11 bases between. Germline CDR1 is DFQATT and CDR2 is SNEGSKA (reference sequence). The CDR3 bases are TGCAGTGCTAGAAAGTTGGAGGGAGCTTTCTTT. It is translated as CSARKLEGAFF.

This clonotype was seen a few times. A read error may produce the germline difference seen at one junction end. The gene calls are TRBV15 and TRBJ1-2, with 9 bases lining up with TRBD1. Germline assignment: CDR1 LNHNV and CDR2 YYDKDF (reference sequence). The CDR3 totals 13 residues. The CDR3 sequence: CVTSRDRVYGYTF. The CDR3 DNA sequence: TGTGTCACCAGCCGGGACAGGGTTTATGGCTACACCTTC.

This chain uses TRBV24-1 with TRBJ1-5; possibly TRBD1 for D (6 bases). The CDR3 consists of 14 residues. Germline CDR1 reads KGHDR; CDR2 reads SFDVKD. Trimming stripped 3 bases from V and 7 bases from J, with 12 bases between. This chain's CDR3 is CATSDGGEEQPQHF. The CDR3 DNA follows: TGTGCCACCAGTGATGGGGGCGAGGAGCAGCCCCAGCATTTT.

Here the CDR3 DNA reads TGTGCCACCAGCAGAGTCGGCGGGGCAGGAGAGACCCAGTACTTC. This gives the protein CATSRVGGAGETQYF. J is TRBJ2-5 and V is TRBV15; maybe TRBD2 (6 bases). Germline V lookup: CDR1 LNHNV, CDR2 YYDKDF (reference sequence). The ends were cut back, 1 base at V and 4 bases at J, with 13 bases in the middle. The length of the CDR3 is 15 residues.

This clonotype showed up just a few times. The CDR3 here is CASSLVTPTRDEKLFF. The DNA for the CDR3 is TGTGCCAGCAGCTTAGTTACCCCTACAAGGGATGAAAAACTGTTTTTT. The chain carries TRBV7-8 and TRBJ1-4; the D is unclear. The ends were cut back, 1 base at V and 6 bases at J, with 15 bases in the middle. CDR1 is SGHVS, CDR2 FQNEAQ, per germline. The CDR3 sequence is 16 residues long.

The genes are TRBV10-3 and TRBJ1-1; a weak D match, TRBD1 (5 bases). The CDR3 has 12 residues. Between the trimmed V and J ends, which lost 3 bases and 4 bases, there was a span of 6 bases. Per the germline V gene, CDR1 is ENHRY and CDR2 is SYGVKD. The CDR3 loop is CAISDGGTEAFF. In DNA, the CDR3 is TGTGCCATCAGTGACGGGGGCACTGAAGCTTTCTTT.

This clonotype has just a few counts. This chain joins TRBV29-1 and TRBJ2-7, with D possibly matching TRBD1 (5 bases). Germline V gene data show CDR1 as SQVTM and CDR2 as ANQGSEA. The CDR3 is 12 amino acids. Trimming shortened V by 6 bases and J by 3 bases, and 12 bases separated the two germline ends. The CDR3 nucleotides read TGCAGCGTCCTTACAGGCTTCTACGAGCAGTACTTC. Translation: CSVLTGFYEQYF.

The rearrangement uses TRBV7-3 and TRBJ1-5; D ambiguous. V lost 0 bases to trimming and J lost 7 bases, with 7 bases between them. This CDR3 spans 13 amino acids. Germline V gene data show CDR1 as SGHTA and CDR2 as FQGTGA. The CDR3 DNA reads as TGTGCCAGCAGCTTAACGTTAAACCAGCCCCAGCATTTT. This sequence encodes CASSLTLNQPQHF.

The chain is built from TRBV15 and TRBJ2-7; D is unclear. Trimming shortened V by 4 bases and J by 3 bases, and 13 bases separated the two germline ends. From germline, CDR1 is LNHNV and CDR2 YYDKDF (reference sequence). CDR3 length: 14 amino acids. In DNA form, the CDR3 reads TGTGCCACCAGCAAAGGGCGGAATAACTACGAGCAGTACTTC. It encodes CATSKGRNNYEQYF.

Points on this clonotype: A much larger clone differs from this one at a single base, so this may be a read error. In nucleotides, the CDR3 is TGTGCCAGCAGTCCAAGGACAGACAAAGCTAACTATGGCTACACCTTC. As protein: CASSPRTDKANYGYTF. This chain links TRBV12-3 or TRBV12-4 with TRBJ1-2, with D possibly TRBD1 on 6 matching bases. There are 16 residues in the CDR3. The V and J ends lost 5 bases and 0 bases respectively, with 16 bases between them.

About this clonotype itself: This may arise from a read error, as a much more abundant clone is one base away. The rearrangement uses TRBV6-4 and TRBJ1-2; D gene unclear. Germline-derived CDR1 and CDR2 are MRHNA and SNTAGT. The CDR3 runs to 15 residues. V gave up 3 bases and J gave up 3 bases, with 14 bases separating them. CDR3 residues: CASSEGYVGDYGYTF. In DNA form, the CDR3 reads TGTGCCAGCAGTGAAGGTTACGTAGGTGACTATGGCTACACCTTC.

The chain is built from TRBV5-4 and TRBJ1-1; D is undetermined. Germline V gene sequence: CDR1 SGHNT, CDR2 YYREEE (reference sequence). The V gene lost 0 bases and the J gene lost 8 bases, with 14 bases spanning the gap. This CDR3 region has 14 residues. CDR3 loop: CASSLEGRDYEAFF. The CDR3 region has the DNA TGTGCCAGCAGCTTGGAGGGCAGAGACTACGAAGCTTTCTTT.

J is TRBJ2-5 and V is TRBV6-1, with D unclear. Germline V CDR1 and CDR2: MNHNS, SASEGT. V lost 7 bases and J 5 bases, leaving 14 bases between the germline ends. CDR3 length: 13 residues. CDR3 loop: CASTQRYGETQYF. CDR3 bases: TGTGCCAGCACCCAAAGGTACGGGGAGACCCAGTACTTC.

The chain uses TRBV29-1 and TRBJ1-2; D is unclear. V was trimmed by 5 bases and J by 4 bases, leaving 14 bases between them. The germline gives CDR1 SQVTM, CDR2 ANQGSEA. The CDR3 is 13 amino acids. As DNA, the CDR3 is TGCAGCGTTTCGTCAGACACATCCTATGGCTACACCTTC. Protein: CSVSSDTSYGYTF.

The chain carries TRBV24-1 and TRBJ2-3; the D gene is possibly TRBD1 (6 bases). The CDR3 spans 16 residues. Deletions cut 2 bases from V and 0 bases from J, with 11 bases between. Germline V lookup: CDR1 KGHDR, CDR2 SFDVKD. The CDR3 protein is CATSDWETGSTDTQYF. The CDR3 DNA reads TGTGCCACCAGTGATTGGGAGACAGGAAGCACAGATACGCAGTATTTT.

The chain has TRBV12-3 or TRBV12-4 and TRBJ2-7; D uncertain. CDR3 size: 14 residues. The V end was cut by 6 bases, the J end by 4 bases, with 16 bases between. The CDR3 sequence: CASRSSGRPYEQYF. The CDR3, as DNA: TGTGCCAGCAGGAGCTCCGGCAGGCCATACGAGCAGTACTTC.

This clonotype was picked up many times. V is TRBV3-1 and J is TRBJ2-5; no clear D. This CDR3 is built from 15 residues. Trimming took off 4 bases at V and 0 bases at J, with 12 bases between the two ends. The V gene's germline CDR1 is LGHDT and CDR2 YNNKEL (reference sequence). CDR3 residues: CASSPFIWDQETQYF. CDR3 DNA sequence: TGTGCCAGCAGCCCGTTCATTTGGGACCAAGAGACCCAGTACTTC.

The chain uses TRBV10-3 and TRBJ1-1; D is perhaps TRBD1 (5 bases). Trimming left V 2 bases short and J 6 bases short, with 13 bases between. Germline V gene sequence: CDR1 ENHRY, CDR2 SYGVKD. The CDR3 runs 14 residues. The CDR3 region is CAISEGTTEAEAFF. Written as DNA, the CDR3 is TGTGCCATCAGTGAGGGAACGACAGAGGCTGAAGCTTTCTTT.

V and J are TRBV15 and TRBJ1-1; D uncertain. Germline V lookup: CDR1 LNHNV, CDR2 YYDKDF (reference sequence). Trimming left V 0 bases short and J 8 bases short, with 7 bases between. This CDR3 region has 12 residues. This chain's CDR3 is CATSREGREAFF. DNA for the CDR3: TGTGCCACCAGCAGAGAGGGCAGAGAAGCTTTCTTT.

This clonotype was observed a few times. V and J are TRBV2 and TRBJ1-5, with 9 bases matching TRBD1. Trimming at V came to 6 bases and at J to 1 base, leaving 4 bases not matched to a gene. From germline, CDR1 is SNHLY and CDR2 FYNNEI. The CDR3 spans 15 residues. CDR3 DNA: TGTGCCAGCAGGGTAGGACAGGGGAGCAATCAGCCCCAGCATTTT. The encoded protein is CASRVGQGSNQPQHF.

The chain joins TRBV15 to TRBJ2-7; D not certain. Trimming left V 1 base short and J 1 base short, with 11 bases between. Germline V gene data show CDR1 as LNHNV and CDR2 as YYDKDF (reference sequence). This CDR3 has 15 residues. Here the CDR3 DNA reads TGTGCCACCAGCAGAGGCGGAGAGCAATCCTACGAGCAGTACTTC. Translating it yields CATSRGGEQSYEQYF.

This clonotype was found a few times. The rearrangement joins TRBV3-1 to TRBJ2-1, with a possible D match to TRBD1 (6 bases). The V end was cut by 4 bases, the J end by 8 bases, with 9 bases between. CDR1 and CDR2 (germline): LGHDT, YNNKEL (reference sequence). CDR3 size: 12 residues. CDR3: CASSPQGYEQFF. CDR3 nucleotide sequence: TGTGCCAGCAGCCCACAGGGTTATGAGCAGTTCTTC.

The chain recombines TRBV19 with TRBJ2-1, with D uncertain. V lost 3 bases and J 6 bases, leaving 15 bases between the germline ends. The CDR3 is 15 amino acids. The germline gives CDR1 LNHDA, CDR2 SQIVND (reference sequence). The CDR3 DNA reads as TGTGCCAGTAGTATGGCGACGGCCCCCGGCAATGAGCAGTTCTTC. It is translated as CASSMATAPGNEQFF.

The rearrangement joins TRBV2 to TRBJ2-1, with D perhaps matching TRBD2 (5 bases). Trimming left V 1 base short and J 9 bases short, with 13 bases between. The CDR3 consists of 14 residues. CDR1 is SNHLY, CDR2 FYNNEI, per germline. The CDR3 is CASSEGASFGEQFF. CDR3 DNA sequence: TGTGCCAGCAGTGAAGGGGCTAGCTTCGGTGAGCAGTTCTTC.

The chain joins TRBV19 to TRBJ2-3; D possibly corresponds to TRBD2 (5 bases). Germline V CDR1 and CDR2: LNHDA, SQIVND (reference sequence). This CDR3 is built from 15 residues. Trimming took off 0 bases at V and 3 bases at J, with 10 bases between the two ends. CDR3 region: CASSIDARLTDTQYF. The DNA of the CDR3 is TGTGCCAGTAGTATAGATGCTCGACTAACAGATACGCAGTATTTT.

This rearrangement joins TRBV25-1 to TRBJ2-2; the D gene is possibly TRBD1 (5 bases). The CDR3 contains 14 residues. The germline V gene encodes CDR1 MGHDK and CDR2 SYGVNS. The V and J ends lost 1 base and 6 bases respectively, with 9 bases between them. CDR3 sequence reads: CASSELGVAGELFF. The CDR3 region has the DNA TGTGCCAGCAGTGAATTAGGGGTGGCCGGGGAGCTGTTTTTT.

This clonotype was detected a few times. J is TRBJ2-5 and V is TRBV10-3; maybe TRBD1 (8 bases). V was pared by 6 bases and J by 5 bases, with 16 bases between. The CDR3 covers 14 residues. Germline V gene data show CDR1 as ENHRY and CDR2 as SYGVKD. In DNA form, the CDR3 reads TGTGCCATCAGCCAGACAGGGGAGGGGGAGACCCAGTACTTC. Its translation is CAISQTGEGETQYF.

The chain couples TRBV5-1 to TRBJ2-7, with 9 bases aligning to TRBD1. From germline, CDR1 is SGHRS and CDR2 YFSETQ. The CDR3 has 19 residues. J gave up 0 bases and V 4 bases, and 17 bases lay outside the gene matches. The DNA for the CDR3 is TGCGCCAGCAGCAGCCGGGACAGGGTAAGCGGGGAAAGCTCCTACGAGCAGTACTTC. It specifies CASSSRDRVSGESSYEQYF. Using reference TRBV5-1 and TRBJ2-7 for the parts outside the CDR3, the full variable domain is KAGVTQTPRYLIKTRGQQVTLSCSPISGHRSVSWYQQTPGQGLQFLFEYFSETQRNKGNFPGRFSGRQFSNSRSEMNVSTLELGDSALYLCASSSRDRVSGESSYEQYFGPGTRLTVT.

CDR3 amino acids: CASALGGVGETQYF. The DNA for the CDR3 is TGTGCCAGTGCCTTGGGGGGGGTGGGAGAGACCCAGTACTTC. J is TRBJ2-5 and V is TRBV2, with TRBD2 identical over 7 bases. The germline V gene has CDR1 SNHLY and CDR2 FYNNEI. V lost 9 bases to trimming and J lost 4 bases; unmatched junction nucleotides: 11. The CDR3 is made up of 14 amino acids.